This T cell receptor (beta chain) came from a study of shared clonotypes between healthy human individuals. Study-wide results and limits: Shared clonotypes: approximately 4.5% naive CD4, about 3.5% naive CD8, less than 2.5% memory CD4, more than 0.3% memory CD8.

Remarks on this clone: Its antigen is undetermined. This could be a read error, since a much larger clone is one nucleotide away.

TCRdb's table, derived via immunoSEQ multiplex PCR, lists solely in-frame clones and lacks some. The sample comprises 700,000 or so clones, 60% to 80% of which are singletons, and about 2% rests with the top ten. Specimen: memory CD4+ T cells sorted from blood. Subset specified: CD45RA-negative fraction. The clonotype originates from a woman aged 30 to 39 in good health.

As DNA, the CDR3 is TGTGCCAGCAGCTTAGTAGGGAACACTGAAGCTTTCTTT. Protein product: CASSLVGNTEAFF. This chain connects TRBV11-2 to TRBJ1-1; D unresolved. The CDR3 has 13 amino acids. Germline values: CDR1 SGHAT, CDR2 FQNNGV. Trimming removed 1 base from V and 1 base from J, with 4 bases in between.